The 27 T cell receptor beta chains below were found in one sample sequenced in a study of PD-1 blockade in mismatch repair-deficient tumors. Profiled with immunoSEQ multiplex PCR; TCRdb holds only in-frame clones, not every one. The sample consists of tens of thousands of clones, about 85% of them appearing once. Sequencing used peripheral blood, obtained 4 weeks after starting pembrolizumab. All receptors come from an adult with mismatch repair-deficient cancer.

V is TRBV7-9 and J is TRBJ2-3; TRBD2 matches at 8 bases. From germline, CDR1 is SEHNR and CDR2 FQNEAQ (reference sequence). The CDR3 loop spans 15 amino acids. Trimming took 8 bases from V and 4 from J; bases not matched to a gene: 11. The CDR3 is CASSPSWREADTQYF. The CDR3 DNA sequence: TGTGCCAGCTCCCCATCCTGGCGGGAGGCAGATACGCAGTATTTT.

This clone was picked up one time. The chain recombines TRBV19 with TRBJ1-5; D unresolved. The CDR3 is 13 residues long. The V gene's germline CDR1 is LNHDA and CDR2 SQIVND (reference sequence). V lost 6 bases, J lost 3 bases, and 9 bases lay in between. The CDR3 is CASRGSNNQPQHF. As DNA, the CDR3 is TGTGCCAGTAGGGGGTCGAACAATCAGCCCCAGCATTTT.

The gene calls are TRBV5-6 and TRBJ2-5, with 9 nucleotides matching TRBD1. Near its end, the DNA agrees better with TRBJ2-7, so the J call may be wrong. Germline values: CDR1 SGHDT, CDR2 YYEEEE. This CDR3 region has 14 residues. Here the CDR3 DNA reads TGTGCCAGCAGCTTCGGACAGGGGTACTACGAGCAGTACTTC. It yields the protein CASSFGQGYYEQYF.

V usage is TRBV27 and J usage is TRBJ1-1; 7 bases align to TRBD1. Germline CDR1 is MNHEY and CDR2 is SMNVEV (reference sequence). With V trimmed by 4 bases and J by 0 bases, 11 bases remained unmatched. This CDR3 is built from 17 residues. The CDR3 here is CASSSWTGLGMNTEAFF. The CDR3 DNA is TGTGCCAGCAGTTCCTGGACAGGATTGGGGATGAACACTGAAGCTTTCTTT.

CDR3 coding DNA: TGTGCCAGCAGTTCTCGACAGGGGTTGAAGTACGAGCAGTACTTC. Translated: CASSSRQGLKYEQYF. V is TRBV27 and J is TRBJ2-7, with TRBD1 identical over 8 bases. The CDR3 has 15 residues. With 4 bases clipped from V and 4 bases from J, the junction kept 9 bases outside the gene matches. Looked up from germline, CDR1 is MNHEY and CDR2 is SMNVEV (reference sequence).

This sequence joins TRBV27 and TRBJ2-7, with 8 bases matching TRBD2. With V trimmed by 3 bases and J by 1 base, 2 bases remained unmatched. Germline V gene data show CDR1 as MNHEY and CDR2 as SMNVEV (reference sequence). The CDR3 runs 14 residues. CDR3 protein: CASSFGRDSYEQYF. The CDR3 coding sequence is TGTGCCAGCAGTTTCGGGAGGGATTCCTACGAGCAGTACTTC.

The rearrangement joins TRBV30 to TRBJ1-1, with D perhaps matching TRBD1 (5 bases). Germline lookup yields CDR1 GTSNPN and CDR2 SVGIG (reference sequence). Deletions cut 2 bases from V and 1 base from J, with 8 bases between. CDR3 length: 13 amino acids. CDR3 residues: CAWSQGTNTEAFF. CDR3 nucleotides: TGTGCCTGGAGTCAGGGTACGAACACTGAAGCTTTCTTT.

V is TRBV4-3 and J is TRBJ2-1; no clear D gene. The CDR3 runs 14 residues. V was trimmed by 0 bases and J by 2 bases, leaving 5 bases between them. Germline CDR1 LGHNA, CDR2 YSLEER. The CDR3 is CASSQDWTYNEQFF. CDR3 coding DNA: TGCGCCAGCAGCCAAGATTGGACCTACAATGAGCAGTTCTTC.

This clone was recorded a few times. The chain combines TRBV6-4 with TRBJ2-7; the match to TRBD2 covers 9 bases. The V gene's germline CDR1 is MRHNA and CDR2 SNTAGT. The CDR3 has 15 amino acids. Trimming removed 0 bases from V and 2 bases from J; junction bases left unmatched: 2. As DNA, the CDR3 is TGTGCCAGCAGTGACTCGGCTAGCGGGACCTACGAGCAGTACTTC. The encoded protein is CASSDSASGTYEQYF.

The J gene is TRBJ1-1, the V gene TRBV6-4; 7 bases are a match to TRBD1. The V gene's germline CDR1 is MRHNA and CDR2 SNTAGT. J was trimmed by 1 base and V by 4 bases; bases with no gene match: 3. This CDR3 region has 14 residues. The DNA of the CDR3 is TGTGCCAGCAGTGGTACAGGGGAGAACACTGAAGCTTTCTTT. It specifies CASSGTGENTEAFF.

This clone was detected only a few times. J is TRBJ1-1 and V is TRBV29-1, with D tentatively TRBD1 (6 bases). The V gene lost 7 bases and the J gene lost 1 base, with 16 bases spanning the gap. The CDR3 extends over 14 amino acids. Looked up from germline, CDR1 is SQVTM and CDR2 is ANQGSEA. The CDR3 nucleotides are TGCAGCGGGTCGGGGGGCGCGGGGAACACTGAAGCTTTCTTT. This codes for CSGSGGAGNTEAFF.

The chain employs TRBV10-3 and TRBJ2-3; 12 nucleotides agree with TRBD2. The CDR3 totals 17 residues. Germline V gene data show CDR1 as ENHRY and CDR2 as SYGVKD. Germline trimming cut 6 bases from V and 11 bases from J; bases unmatched to any gene: 18. DNA for the CDR3: TGTGCCATCAGGAAGCAGCCGGGACTAGCGGGCGGAGAGGAGCAGTATTTT. It codes for CAIRKQPGLAGGEEQYF.

This chain connects TRBV2 to TRBJ2-5, with 10 bases matching TRBD1. Germline V gene sequence: CDR1 SNHLY, CDR2 FYNNEI. Unmatched junction bases numbered 7, after V lost 5 bases and J lost 4 bases. This CDR3 has 15 residues. The CDR3 DNA is TGTGCCAGCAGTTACCGGGACAGGGGCCCAGAGACCCAGTACTTC. Protein: CASSYRDRGPETQYF.

V is TRBV7-8 and J is TRBJ2-7; D perhaps matches TRBD1 (5 bases). The CDR3 runs 13 residues. The V end was cut by 3 bases, the J end by 4 bases, with 10 bases between. CDR1 is SGHVS, CDR2 FQNEAQ, per germline. The DNA for the CDR3 is TGTGCCAGCAGCTTTAATCAGGGATACGAGCAGTACTTC. Its translation: CASSFNQGYEQYF. The whole variable domain, filled in from reference TRBV7-8 and TRBJ2-7, reads GAGVSQSPRYKVAKRGQDVALRCDPISGHVSLFWYQQALGQGPEFLTYFQNEAQLDKSGLPSDRFFAERPEGSVSTLKIQRTQQEDSAVYLCASSFNQGYEQYFGPGTRLTVT.

V is TRBV12-5 and J is TRBJ2-3; D tentatively reads TRBD1 or TRBD2 (7 bases each). Germline lookup yields CDR1 LGHNT and CDR2 FRNRAP. The ends were cut back, 4 bases at V and 0 bases at J, with 14 bases in the middle. CDR3 length: 16 amino acids. CDR3 nucleotides: TGTGCTAGTGGTTCACCTCAGGGGGGGAGCACAGATACGCAGTATTTT. Encoded protein: CASGSPQGGSTDTQYF.

The gene calls are TRBV7-3 and TRBJ2-3; D may be TRBD1 or TRBD2 (5 bases each). V was pared by 5 bases and J by 0 bases, with 12 bases between. Germline V gene sequence: CDR1 SGHTA, CDR2 FQGTGA. CDR3 length: 15 amino acids. CDR3 amino acids: CASSPRGGSTDTQYF. In nucleotides, the CDR3 is TGTGCCAGCAGCCCAAGGGGCGGGAGCACAGATACGCAGTATTTT.

This clone appeared once. V and J are TRBV7-9 and TRBJ2-1; TRBD2 matches at 11 bases. The V gene's germline CDR1 is SEHNR and CDR2 FQNEAQ (reference sequence). The CDR3 loop spans 16 amino acids. V lost 3 bases, J lost 7 bases, and 8 bases stayed unmatched. CDR3 in amino acids: CASSFPLAGADNEQFF. The CDR3 region has the DNA TGTGCCAGCAGCTTCCCACTAGCGGGAGCGGATAATGAGCAGTTCTTC.

The chain couples TRBV25-1 to TRBJ1-2; 10 bases map to TRBD1. The germline CDR1 and CDR2 sequences are MGHDK and SYGVNS. This CDR3 is built from 16 residues. J was trimmed by 2 bases and V by 8 bases; bases with no gene match: 11. This chain's CDR3 is CASSPGTGDFNYGYTF. The CDR3 DNA sequence: TGTGCCAGCTCCCCTGGGACAGGGGATTTCAACTATGGCTACACCTTC.

The rearrangement uses TRBV27 and TRBJ2-2, with a weak D call TRBD2 (5 bases). V was pared by 6 bases and J by 0 bases, with 17 bases between. This CDR3 region has 17 residues. Germline V CDR1 and CDR2: MNHEY, SMNVEV (reference sequence). CDR3 in amino acids: CASRGRVAYTNTGELFF. The CDR3, as DNA: TGTGCCAGCAGGGGTCGGGTAGCGTATACGAACACCGGGGAGCTGTTTTTT.

This clone is a singleton in its sample. This rearrangement joins TRBV2 to TRBJ1-4; D gene ambiguous. With 4 bases removed from V and 8 bases from J, the gap between germline ends came to 11 bases. The CDR3 spans 13 residues. Germline-derived CDR1 and CDR2 are SNHLY and FYNNEI. The DNA for the CDR3 is TGTGCCAGCAGTGGACTTAACCTGGAAAAACTGTTTTTT. Its translation is CASSGLNLEKLFF.

J is TRBJ2-1 and V is TRBV15; 13 nucleotides align to TRBD2. Germline V gives CDR1 LNHNV, CDR2 YYDKDF (reference sequence). This CDR3 has 16 residues. The V gene end was trimmed by 0 bases and the J gene end by 4 bases; junction bases not matched to a gene: 0. The CDR3 DNA follows: TGTGCCACCAGCAGAGAGGGACTAGCGGGATACAATGAGCAGTTCTTC. Translated: CATSREGLAGYNEQFF. The variable domain in full, completed from reference TRBV15 and TRBJ2-1, reads DAMVIQNPRYQVTQFGKPVTLSCSQTLNHNVMYWYQQKSSQAPKLLFHYYDKDFNNEADTPDNFQSRRPNTSFCFLDIRSPGLGDTAMYLCATSREGLAGYNEQFFGPGTRLTVL.

This clone was seen more than once but under ten times. The chain is built from TRBV6-4 and TRBJ2-1, with a weak D call TRBD1 (5 bases). Germline V gives CDR1 MRHNA, CDR2 SNTAGT. The CDR3 has 13 residues. V was cut by 3 bases and J by 2 bases, with 5 bases left in between. CDR3 sequence: CASSEDTYNEQFF. The CDR3 bases are TGTGCCAGCAGTGAGGACACCTACAATGAGCAGTTCTTC.

The rearrangement joins TRBV28 to TRBJ1-1; D call uncertain. The CDR3 contains 18 residues. V shed 3 bases and J shed 6 bases, with 26 bases lying between them. Germline lookup yields CDR1 MDHEN and CDR2 SYDVKM. The CDR3, as DNA: TGTGCCAGCAGTTTGTGGTATGCGTTTCGCCGGGAATGGGCTGAAGCTTTCTTT. Its protein is CASSLWYAFRREWAEAFF.

This chain uses TRBV7-8 with TRBJ2-7; 9 positions agree with TRBD1. The CDR3 totals 13 residues. Germline values: CDR1 SGHVS, CDR2 FQNEAQ. J gave up 3 bases and V 6 bases, and 3 bases lay outside the gene matches. CDR3 bases: TGTGCCAGCAGTTTGGACAGGGGCTACGAGCAGTACTTC. Translation: CASSLDRGYEQYF.

To note about this clone: In the same sample, other DNA sequences code for this CDR3. The chain couples TRBV15 to TRBJ2-3; D might be TRBD2 (6 bases). Trimming pared 3 bases from V and 9 bases from J, leaving 16 bases between. The CDR3 runs 14 residues. The V gene's germline CDR1 is LNHNV and CDR2 YYDKDF (reference sequence). The CDR3, as DNA: TGTGCCACCAGCAGCAGAGGGTCTAGCGTAACGCAGTATTTT. Protein: CATSSRGSSVTQYF.

This clone has only a few counts. This rearrangement joins TRBV5-4 to TRBJ2-1; 13 bases fit TRBD2. J gave up 7 bases and V 0 bases, and 4 bases lay outside the gene matches. CDR1 and CDR2 (germline): SGHNT, YYREEE (reference sequence). The CDR3 has 16 residues. CDR3 DNA sequence: TGTGCCAGCAGCTTGGGGGAACTAGCGGGAGGGAATGAGCAGTTCTTC. It translates to CASSLGELAGGNEQFF.

The chain combines TRBV12-5 with TRBJ1-1, with D unresolved. Germline assignment: CDR1 LGHNT and CDR2 FRNRAP. Trimming removed 2 bases at V and 4 bases at J, with 14 bases between. This CDR3 has 15 residues. As DNA, the CDR3 is TGTGCTAGTGGTTTGCCCACCTCGGGAAGCACTGAAGCTTTCTTT. This translates into CASGLPTSGSTEAFF.